Sequencing of this T cell receptor (beta chain) was carried out in a study of cytomegalovirus exposure and HLA in healthy donors. PCR primers comprised 60 Vbeta and 13 Jbeta primers. TCRdb keeps only in-frame clones here, not all; method: immunoSEQ multiplex PCR. Here the sample table reports 55,000 or so clones. The ends were cut back, 4 bases at V and 6 bases at J, with 9 bases in the middle. CDR1 and CDR2 (germline): LGHNA, YSLEER. This CDR3 is 13 amino acids long. The sequenced material came from PBMCs. The chain recombines TRBV4-3 with TRBJ2-2, with a tentative D call TRBD1 (7 bases). The TCR originated in a woman between 50 and 59 years old in good health and CMV-seropositive. The chain's CDR3 is CASSRRGAGELFF. CDR3 nucleotides: TGCGCCAGCAGCCGCAGGGGGGCCGGGGAGCTGTTTTTT.